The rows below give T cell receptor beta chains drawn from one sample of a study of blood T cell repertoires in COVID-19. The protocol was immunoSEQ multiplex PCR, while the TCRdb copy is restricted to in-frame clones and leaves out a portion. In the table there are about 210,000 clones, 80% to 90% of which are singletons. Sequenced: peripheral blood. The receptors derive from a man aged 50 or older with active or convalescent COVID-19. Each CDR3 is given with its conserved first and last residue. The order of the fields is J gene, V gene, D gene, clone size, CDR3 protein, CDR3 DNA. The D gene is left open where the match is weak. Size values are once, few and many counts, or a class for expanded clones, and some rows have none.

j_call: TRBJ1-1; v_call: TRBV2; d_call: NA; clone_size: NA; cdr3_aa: CASSVAVNTEAFF; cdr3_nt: TGTGCCAGCAGTGTCGCAGTGAACACTGAAGCTTTCTTT
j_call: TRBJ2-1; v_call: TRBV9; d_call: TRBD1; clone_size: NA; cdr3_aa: CASSPHRGSSYNEQFF; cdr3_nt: TGTGCCAGCAGCCCCCACAGGGGGAGCTCCTACAATGAGCAGTTCTTC
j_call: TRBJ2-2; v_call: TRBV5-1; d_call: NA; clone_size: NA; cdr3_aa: CASSLVGQGSTGELFF; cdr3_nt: TGCGCCAGCAGCTTGGTAGGGCAGGGGAGCACCGGGGAGCTGTTTTTT
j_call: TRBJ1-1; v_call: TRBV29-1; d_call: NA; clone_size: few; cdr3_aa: CSVGRVPEAFF; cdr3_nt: TGCAGCGTTGGCAGGGTCCCTGAAGCTTTCTTT
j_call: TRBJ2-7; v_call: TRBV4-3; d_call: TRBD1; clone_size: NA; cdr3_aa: CASSHVKGAHEQYF; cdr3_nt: TGCGCCAGCAGCCATGTAAAGGGGGCCCACGAGCAGTACTTC
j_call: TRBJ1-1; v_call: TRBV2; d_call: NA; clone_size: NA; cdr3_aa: CASTFGGNTEAFF; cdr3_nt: TGTGCCAGCACCTTCGGCGGGAACACTGAAGCTTTCTTT
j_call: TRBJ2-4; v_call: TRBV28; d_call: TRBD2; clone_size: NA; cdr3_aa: CASSLALAGVRVNIQYF; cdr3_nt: TGTGCCAGCAGTTTGGCACTAGCGGGAGTGCGGGTAAACATTCAGTACTTC
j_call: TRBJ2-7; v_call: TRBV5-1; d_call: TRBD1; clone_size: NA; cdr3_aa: CASSLGQGSYEQYF; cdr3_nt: TGCGCCAGCAGCTTGGGACAGGGGTCCTACGAGCAGTACTTC
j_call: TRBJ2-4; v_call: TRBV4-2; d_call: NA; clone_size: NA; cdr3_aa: CASSQDLGGLAKNIQYF; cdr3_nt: TGTGCCAGCAGCCAAGATCTGGGGGGACTAGCCAAAAACATTCAGTACTTC
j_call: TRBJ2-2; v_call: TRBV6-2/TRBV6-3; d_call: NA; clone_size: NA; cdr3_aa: CASSSPLGELFF; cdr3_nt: TGTGCCAGCAGTTCCCCGTTAGGGGAGCTGTTTTTT
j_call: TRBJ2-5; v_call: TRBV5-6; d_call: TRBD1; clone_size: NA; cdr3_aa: CASSAPSTGGQETQYF; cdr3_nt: TGTGCCAGCAGCGCACCCTCGACAGGGGGCCAGGAGACCCAGTACTTC
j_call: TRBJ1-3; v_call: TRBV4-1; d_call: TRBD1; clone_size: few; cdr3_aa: CASSQGGTVGNTIYF; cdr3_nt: TGCGCCAGCAGCCAGGGCGGGACAGTCGGAAACACCATATATTTT
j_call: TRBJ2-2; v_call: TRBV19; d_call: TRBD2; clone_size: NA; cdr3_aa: CASSIQAGLAGGNTGELFF; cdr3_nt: TGTGCCAGTAGTATTCAGGCCGGACTAGCGGGAGGGAACACCGGGGAGCTGTTTTTT
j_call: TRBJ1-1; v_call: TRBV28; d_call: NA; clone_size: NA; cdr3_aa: CASTGGDTEAFF; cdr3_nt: TGTGCCAGCACGGGGGGGGACACTGAAGCTTTCTTT
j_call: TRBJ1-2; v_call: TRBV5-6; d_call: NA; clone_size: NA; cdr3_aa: CASSRGNGYTF; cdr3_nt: TGTGCCAGCAGCCGAGGGAATGGCTACACCTTC
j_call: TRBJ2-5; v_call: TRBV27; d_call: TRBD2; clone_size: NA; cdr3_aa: CASSLSGRERGPGETQYF; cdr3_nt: TGTGCCAGCAGTTTATCGGGGCGGGAGCGGGGGCCCGGGGAGACCCAGTACTTC
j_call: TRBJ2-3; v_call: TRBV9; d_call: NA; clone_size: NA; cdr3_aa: CASNREFTRTDTQYF; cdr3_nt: TGTGCCAGCAATCGGGAGTTTACCCGCACAGATACGCAGTATTTT
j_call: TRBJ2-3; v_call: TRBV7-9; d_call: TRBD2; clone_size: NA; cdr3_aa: CASSLFSGVTDTQYF; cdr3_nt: TGTGCCAGCAGCTTATTTAGCGGGGTCACAGATACGCAGTATTTT
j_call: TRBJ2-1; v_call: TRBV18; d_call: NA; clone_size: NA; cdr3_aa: CASSERTTDNEQFF; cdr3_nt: TGTGCCAGCTCAGAACGGACTACTGACAATGAGCAGTTCTTC
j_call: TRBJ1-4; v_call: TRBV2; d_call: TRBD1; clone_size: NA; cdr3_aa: CASRRDRGYEKLFF; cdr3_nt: TGTGCCAGCAGGCGGGACAGGGGGTACGAAAAACTGTTTTTT
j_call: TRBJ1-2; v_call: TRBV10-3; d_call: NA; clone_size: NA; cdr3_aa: CAISGQGLGYTF; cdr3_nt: TGTGCCATCAGTGGGCAGGGTCTTGGCTACACCTTC
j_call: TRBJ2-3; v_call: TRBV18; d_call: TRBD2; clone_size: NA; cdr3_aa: CASSPREGRYVLDTQYF; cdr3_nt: TGTGCCAGCTCACCACGGGAGGGCCGCTACGTTCTAGATACGCAGTATTTT
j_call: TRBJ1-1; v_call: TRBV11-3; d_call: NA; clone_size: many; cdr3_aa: CASSLDRDTSEAFF; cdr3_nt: TGTGCCAGCAGCTTAGACCGGGACACTAGTGAAGCTTTCTTT
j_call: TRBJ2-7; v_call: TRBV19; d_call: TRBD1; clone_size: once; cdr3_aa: CASSPRQGNHEQYF; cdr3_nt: TGTGCCAGTAGTCCACGACAGGGGAACCACGAGCAGTACTTC
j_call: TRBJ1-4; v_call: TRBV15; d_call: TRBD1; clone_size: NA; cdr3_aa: CATSSPGQTATNEKLFF; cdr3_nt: TGTGCCACCAGCTCGCCGGGACAGACCGCAACTAATGAAAAACTGTTTTTT
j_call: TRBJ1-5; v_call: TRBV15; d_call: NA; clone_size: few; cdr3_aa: CATSAERRRDSNQPQHF; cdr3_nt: TGTGCCACCAGCGCAGAGCGGCGGCGGGATAGCAATCAGCCCCAGCATTTT
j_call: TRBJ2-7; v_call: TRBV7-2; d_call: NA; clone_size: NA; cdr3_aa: CASSLGHGQPYEQYF; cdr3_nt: TGTGCCAGCAGCTTAGGTCATGGACAGCCCTACGAGCAGTACTTC